The clone carrying this T cell receptor beta chain was detected many times. The antigen is not known. TCRdb called the 5' RACE reads again in MiXCR, with one record for every CDR3 protein. There are 400,000 or so distinct CDR3 sequences in the sample; over 5% occur only once, and approximately 16% lies in the top ten. This specimen belongs to a study of T cells after yellow fever vaccination. Study at large: Fractions low in cell number were prepared with SMART-Seq v4 Ultra Low Input. General study results and limits: Clones that expanded after primary vaccination mostly reappeared after the booster (over 95% CD4, about 91% CD8).

CDR3 length equals 18 residues. Germline values: CDR1 SGHTA, CDR2 FQGNSA. With 6 bases clipped from V and 1 base from J, the junction kept 11 bases outside the gene matches. The genes are TRBV7-2 and TRBJ2-3; 12 nucleotides line up with TRBD2. The starting material was PBMCs, obtained 5 days after the yellow fever booster vaccination. The TCR originated in a man aged 25 to 45 who received the YFV17D yellow fever vaccine. CDR3 sequence (DNA): TGTGCCAGCAGACTAGCGGGAGGCCCGGTACCTCGCACAGATACGCAGTATTTT. It translates to CASRLAGGPVPRTDTQYF.